Below are 24 T cell receptor beta chains sequenced from a single sample in a study of tumor-infiltrating lymphocytes in primary liver carcinoma. The approximately 20-31 mg bulk tissue piece was not sorted before simultaneous RNA and DNA extraction. Priming with a constant-region primer yielded TCR beta cDNA from roughly 500 ng total RNA. Three-round nested multiplex PCR performed with slightly modified ARM-PCR produced the TCR beta libraries. The two initial PCR rounds, roughly 9 cycles each, used TRBV1-TRBV30 forward and C-beta reverse primers. TCRdb ran MiXCR on the multiplex PCR reads and lists one entry per CDR3 protein. The data hold about 44,000 distinct CDR3 sequences, with roughly 75% observed a single time. Sequenced input: tumor-adjacent normal liver tissue. The source of these receptors is a woman aged 25 to 39 with primary liver carcinoma and hepatitis B virus infection.

Many counts were recorded for this clonotype. Here the CDR3 reads CAWSHGGPYEQYF. The CDR3 nucleotides read TGTGCCTGGAGCCACGGGGGCCCCTACGAGCAGTACTTC. This chain links TRBV30 with TRBJ2-7, with D tentatively TRBD1 or TRBD2 (6 bases each). V gave up 3 bases and J gave up 2 bases, with 11 bases separating them. The CDR3 length is 13 residues. Germline CDR1 reads GTSNPN; CDR2 reads SVGIG (reference sequence).

The chain joins TRBV11-3 to TRBJ1-1; 8 bases match TRBD1. J gave up 1 base and V 5 bases, and 12 bases lay outside the gene matches. CDR1 SGHNT and CDR2 YENEEA come from the germline V gene. This CDR3 is built from 17 residues. The CDR3 nucleotides are TGTGCCAGCAGCCCAGGGACAGGATTATTTGGGAACACTGAAGCTTTCTTT. Protein: CASSPGTGLFGNTEAFF.

Note on this clonotype: Relative to the germline gene, one junction end is altered; a read error may explain this. J is TRBJ1-1 and V is TRBV11-3; D call uncertain. The CDR3 loop spans 14 amino acids. Per germline, CDR1 SGHNT and CDR2 YENEEA. The CDR3 coding sequence is TGTGCCAACAGCTTAAAAGTGGCGATCACTGAAGCTTTCTTC. It yields the protein CANSLKVAITEAFF.

About this clonotype: This may come from a read error, since a much larger clone is one base off. This chain joins TRBV5-1 and TRBJ1-2, with a tentative D call TRBD1 (6 bases). Trimming shortened V by 4 bases and J by 6 bases, and 19 bases separated the two germline ends. This CDR3 is 15 amino acids long. The germline V gene encodes CDR1 SGHRS and CDR2 YFSETQ. In nucleotides, the CDR3 is TGCGCCAGCAGCCCGAGCCCAGGGGCCAGCGATGGCTACACCTTC. Amino acids: CASSPSPGASDGYTF. Drawing the rest from reference TRBV5-1 and TRBJ1-2, the complete variable domain is KAGVTQTPRYLIKTRGQQVTLSCSPISGHRSVSWYQQTPGQGLQFLFEYFSETQRNKGNFPGRFSGRQFSNSRSEMNVSTLELGDSALYLCASSPSPGASDGYTFGSGTRLTVV.

As regards this clonotype: An end of the junction differs from the germline gene, which may be a read error. This sequence joins TRBV4-3 and TRBJ1-2; weak D call: TRBD1 (5 bases). The length of the CDR3 is 14 residues. Per the germline V gene, CDR1 is LGHNA and CDR2 is YSLEER. The CDR3 DNA reads as TGTACCAGCAGCCCATCCAGGGAGATCGCTGGCTACACCTTC. It is translated as CTSSPSREIAGYTF.

The chain joins TRBV7-9 to TRBJ1-6; TRBD1 matches at 9 bases. CDR3 length: 15 amino acids. Germline V gene lookup returns CDR1 SEHNR and CDR2 FQNEAQ (reference sequence). This CDR3 is CSSSHTDRGNSPLHF. Here the CDR3 DNA reads TGTTCTAGCAGCCACACGGACAGGGGTAATTCACCCCTCCACTTT.

On this clonotype: One junction end does not reproduce the germline sequence, and a read error may be involved. The chain has TRBV6-2 or TRBV6-3 and TRBJ2-6, with D perhaps TRBD1 (6 bases). The CDR3 runs to 15 residues. Germline V gives CDR1 MNHEY, CDR2 SVGEGT. CDR3 nucleotide sequence: TGTGCCAGCACTTCCAGGGGTTCTGGGGCCAGCGTCCTGACTTTC. Its translation: CASTSRGSGASVLTF.

To note about this clonotype: Its ends do not fully match the called genes, so a read error is possible. In DNA, the CDR3 is TGTGCCAACAGTCAACCTCCTAGCGGAAACATAGCCAAAAACATTCAGTATTTC. This codes for CANSQPPSGNIAKNIQYF. The V gene is TRBV6-2 or TRBV6-3, the J gene TRBJ2-4; 7 positions match TRBD2. Per the germline V gene, CDR1 is MNHEY and CDR2 is SVGEGT. The CDR3 contains 18 residues.

Comment on this clonotype: A read error is likely, as this CDR3 ends without the conserved phenylalanine or tryptophan. This chain joins TRBV29-1 and TRBJ2-5, with 8 bases fitting TRBD1. The germline gives CDR1 SQVTM, CDR2 ANQGSEA. CDR3 length: 13 residues. The CDR3 DNA reads as TGCATCGTCGGGACAGGCCGGAGAGAGACCCAGTACATC. Encoded protein: CIVGTGRRETQYI.

As regards this clonotype: Germline is not matched at one junction end, which may reflect a read error. The J gene is TRBJ1-1, the V gene TRBV11-1; the D gene is possibly TRBD1 (6 bases). There are 15 residues in the CDR3. Germline assignment: CDR1 SGHAT and CDR2 FQDESV (reference sequence). The DNA for the CDR3 is TGTGCCAGTAGCCCCCGGACAGTCGTGAACACTGAAGCTATCTTT. Translating it yields CASSPRTVVNTEAIF.

To note about this clonotype: Its ends do not fully match the called genes, so a read error is possible. The J gene is TRBJ1-1, the V gene TRBV29-1; no firm D call. CDR1 is SQVTM, CDR2 ANQGSEA, per germline. This CDR3 contains 14 residues. The CDR3: CSARGDGLNTEALF. The CDR3 coding sequence is TGCAGCGCCCGAGGCGACGGACTGAACACTGAAGCTCTCTTC.

As concerns this clonotype: Since no conserved phenylalanine or tryptophan closes the CDR3, a read error is the likely cause. The chain couples TRBV7-8 to TRBJ2-3; D is undetermined. In germline, CDR1 is SGHVS, CDR2 FQNEAQ. The CDR3 consists of 13 residues. CDR3 loop: CARSSIVSDTQYL. CDR3 bases: TGTGCCAGGAGCTCAATAGTATCAGATACGCAGTATCTT.

Worth noting for this clonotype: This could be a read error, since a much larger clone is one nucleotide away. The chain links TRBV28 to TRBJ1-3; D remains ambiguous. CDR3 length: 10 residues. Germline V lookup: CDR1 MDHEN, CDR2 SYDVKM. The CDR3 spells CDSGGNTIYF. CDR3 coding DNA: TGTGACAGCGGGGGAAACACCATATATTTT.

On this clonotype: An end of the junction does not agree with germline; a read error may underlie this. The rearrangement links TRBV6-6 to TRBJ2-1; no clear D. This CDR3 has 12 residues. Looked up from germline, CDR1 is MNHNY and CDR2 is SVGAGI (reference sequence). For the CDR3, the DNA is TGTGCCAGCAGTTACGGAGCCAATGAGCTGTTCTTC. This encodes CASSYGANELFF.

A word on this clonotype: Given the absence of the conserved phenylalanine or tryptophan at the CDR3 end, a read error is likely. The V gene is TRBV24-1, the J gene TRBJ2-2, with D unclear. Germline-derived CDR1 and CDR2 are KGHDR and SFDVKD. This CDR3 spans 13 amino acids. Trimming took off 7 bases at V and 7 bases at J, with 12 bases between the two ends. CDR3: CATRYSGFGELFY. Here the CDR3 DNA reads TGTGCCACCAGGTATAGTGGATTCGGGGAGCTGTTTTAT.

This chain joins TRBV12-3 or TRBV12-4 and TRBJ1-1; TRBD1 matches at 7 bases. Losses at the gene ends were 3 bases for V and 7 bases for J; bases not matched to a gene: 5. The CDR3 loop spans 13 amino acids. The CDR3 protein is CASSFVGQFEAFF. As DNA, the CDR3 is TGTGCCAGCAGTTTTGTGGGACAGTTTGAAGCTTTCTTT.

About this clonotype itself: A junction end diverges from the germline sequence, so it may reflect a read error. This rearrangement joins TRBV7-2 to TRBJ2-7; D ambiguous. Germline V gene sequence: CDR1 SGHTA, CDR2 FQGNSA. The CDR3 covers 16 residues. The CDR3 is CASSLAGRTLSYKQYF. The CDR3, as DNA: TGTGCCAGCAGCTTAGCCGGGCGGACCCTAAGCTACAAGCAGTACTTC.

Of note for this clonotype: Likely a read error: the CDR3 ends without its conserved phenylalanine or tryptophan. The chain carries TRBV6-2 or TRBV6-3 and TRBJ2-1; D ambiguous. The germline CDR1 and CDR2 sequences are MNHEY and SVGEGT. This CDR3 contains 16 residues. CDR3 nucleotides: TGTGCCAACAGTGAAATACCAGAGCATAGGGTCCATGAGCAGTTCTTG. It translates to CANSEIPEHRVHEQFL.

As regards this clonotype: The CDR3 ends on some other residue instead of the conserved phenylalanine or tryptophan, so this is likely a read error. DNA of the CDR3: TGTGCCAGCAGCTGGACAGGGATCAACGGGGAGCTGTTTTAT. It encodes CASSWTGINGELFY. J is TRBJ2-2 and V is TRBV5-5, with 8 bases matching TRBD1. CDR1 and CDR2 (germline): SGHKS, YYEKEE (reference sequence). The junction had 5 bases not matched to a gene; V was cut back by 3 bases and J by 7 bases. This CDR3 is built from 14 residues.

Note on this clonotype: The CDR3 end shows no conserved phenylalanine or tryptophan, and so a read error is likely. The CDR3 bases are TGTGCCAGCAGTACCCTTTCCGGCGAACTAGCGGCCAATGAGCAGTTCCTC. It is translated as CASSTLSGELAANEQFL. V usage is TRBV6-5 and J usage is TRBJ2-1, with TRBD2 matching 8 bases. CDR1 is MNHEY, CDR2 SVGAGI, per germline. The CDR3 contains 17 residues. With V trimmed by 5 bases and J by 6 bases, 15 bases remained unmatched.

About this clonotype itself: With a much larger clone just one base away, this may be a read error. The conserved phenylalanine or tryptophan is not found at the CDR3 terminus, so this likely reflects a read error. The chain links TRBV5-1 to TRBJ2-1, with D perhaps TRBD2 (6 bases). The CDR3 sequence is 17 residues long. From germline, CDR1 is SGHRS and CDR2 YFSETQ. The V gene lost 3 bases and the J gene lost 2 bases, with 18 bases spanning the gap. The CDR3 spells CASSWGAGYSTYNEQFI. CDR3 sequence (DNA): TGCGCCAGCAGCTGGGGCGCGGGATACTCAACCTACAATGAGCAGTTCATC.

Turning to this clonotype: The germline gene is not matched at one end of the junction; a read error may be the cause. The chain recombines TRBV10-3 with TRBJ1-3; D unresolved. Germline CDR1 is ENHRY and CDR2 is SYGVKD. CDR3 size: 14 residues. Here the CDR3 reads CATSKSVSGYTIYF. In DNA, the CDR3 is TGTGCCACCAGTAAGTCAGTTTCTGGATACACCATATATTTT.

For this clonotype: No conserved phenylalanine or tryptophan ends this CDR3, so it is likely a read error. V gene TRBV4-2 combines with J gene TRBJ2-7; 8 nucleotides line up with TRBD1. The CDR3 sequence is 15 residues long. Germline V gene sequence: CDR1 LGHNA, CDR2 YNFKEQ. The CDR3 DNA follows: TGTGCCGGCAGCCAAGACTGGACAGGGTCTTACGAGCAGTACCTC. This encodes CAGSQDWTGSYEQYL.

Concerning this clonotype: At one of its ends the junction is not consistent with the germline gene, which may arise from a read error. The rearrangement links TRBV6-6 to TRBJ2-3, with D tentatively TRBD2 (6 bases). The CDR3 is 17 residues long. CDR1 MNHNY and CDR2 SVGAGI come from the germline V gene (reference sequence). The CDR3 reads CASSYSFGSGSTGTQYF. CDR3 bases: TGTGCCAGCAGTTACTCATTTGGCAGCGGGTCCACAGGTACGCAGTATTTT.